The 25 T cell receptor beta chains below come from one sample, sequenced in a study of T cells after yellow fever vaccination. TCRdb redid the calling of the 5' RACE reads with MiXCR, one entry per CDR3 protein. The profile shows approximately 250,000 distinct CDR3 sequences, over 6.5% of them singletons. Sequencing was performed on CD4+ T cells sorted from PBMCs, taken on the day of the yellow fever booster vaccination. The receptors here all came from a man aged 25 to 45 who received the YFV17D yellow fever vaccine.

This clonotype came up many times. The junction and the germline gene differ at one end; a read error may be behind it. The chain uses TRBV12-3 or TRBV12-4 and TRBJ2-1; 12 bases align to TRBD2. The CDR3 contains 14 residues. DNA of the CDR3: TGTGCCAGCAGTCTAGCGGGAGGGTACAATGAGCAGTTCTTC. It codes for CASSLAGGYNEQFF.

The CDR3 loop is CASSKFAPNTEAFF. Here the CDR3 DNA reads TGTGCCAGCAGTAAGTTTGCACCGAACACTGAAGCTTTCTTT. V usage is TRBV6-1 and J usage is TRBJ1-1; D is uncertain. The germline V gene encodes CDR1 MNHNS and CDR2 SASEGT. V gave up 5 bases and J gave up 1 base, with 11 bases separating them. The CDR3 covers 14 residues.

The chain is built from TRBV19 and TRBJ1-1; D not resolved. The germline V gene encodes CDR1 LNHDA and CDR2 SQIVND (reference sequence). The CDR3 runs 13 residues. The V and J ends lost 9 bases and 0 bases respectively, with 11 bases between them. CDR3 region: CASGGRVNTEAFF. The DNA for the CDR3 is TGTGCCAGCGGAGGACGGGTGAACACTGAAGCTTTCTTT.

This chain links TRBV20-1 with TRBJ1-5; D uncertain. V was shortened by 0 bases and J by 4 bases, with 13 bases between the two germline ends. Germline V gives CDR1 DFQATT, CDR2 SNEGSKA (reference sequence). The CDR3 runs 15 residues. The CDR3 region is CSARDIRTANQPQHF. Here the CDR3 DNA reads TGCAGTGCTAGAGATATTCGAACTGCGAATCAGCCCCAGCATTTT.

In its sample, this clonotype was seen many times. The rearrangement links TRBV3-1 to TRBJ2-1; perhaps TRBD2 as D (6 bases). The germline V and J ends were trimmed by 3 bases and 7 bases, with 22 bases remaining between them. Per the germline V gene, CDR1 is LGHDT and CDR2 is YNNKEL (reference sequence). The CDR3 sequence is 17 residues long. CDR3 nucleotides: TGTGCCAGCAGCCAGACCCTTAGCCGGGGGAGGTCGAATGAGCAGTTCTTC. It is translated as CASSQTLSRGRSNEQFF.

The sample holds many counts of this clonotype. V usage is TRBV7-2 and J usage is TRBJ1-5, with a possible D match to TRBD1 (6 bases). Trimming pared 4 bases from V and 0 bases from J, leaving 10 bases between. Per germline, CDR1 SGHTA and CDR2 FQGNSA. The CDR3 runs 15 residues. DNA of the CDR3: TGTGCCAGCAGCTACACGGACAGTAGCAATCAGCCCCAGCATTTT. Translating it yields CASSYTDSSNQPQHF.

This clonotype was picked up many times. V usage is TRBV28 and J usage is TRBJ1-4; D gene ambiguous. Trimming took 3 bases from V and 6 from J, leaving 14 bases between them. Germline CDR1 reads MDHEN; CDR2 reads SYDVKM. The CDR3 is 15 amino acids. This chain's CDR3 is CASSFTPGSDEKLFF. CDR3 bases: TGTGCCAGCAGTTTTACCCCGGGGTCGGATGAAAAACTGTTTTTT. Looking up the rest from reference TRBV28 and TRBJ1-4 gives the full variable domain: DVKVTQSSRYLVKRTGEKVFLECVQDMDHENMFWYRQDPGLGLRLIYFSYDVKMKEKGDIPEGYSVSREKKERFSLILESASTNQTSMYLCASSFTPGSDEKLFFGSGTQLSVL.

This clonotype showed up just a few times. The DNA of the CDR3 is TGCGCCAGCAGCCCAGGACAGAGCTCGGGGGCCCAGTACTTC. Its translation: CASSPGQSSGAQYF. This rearrangement joins TRBV5-1 to TRBJ2-5, with D perhaps assigned TRBD1 or TRBD2 (6 bases each). The CDR3 runs 14 residues. V lost 4 bases and J lost 9, with 19 bases in between. Germline loops: CDR1 SGHRS, CDR2 YFSETQ.

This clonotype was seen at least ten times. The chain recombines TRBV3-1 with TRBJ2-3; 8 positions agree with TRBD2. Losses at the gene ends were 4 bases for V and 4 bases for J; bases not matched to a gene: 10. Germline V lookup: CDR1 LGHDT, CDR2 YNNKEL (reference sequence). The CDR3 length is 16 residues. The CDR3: CASSLPSSGPPDTQYF. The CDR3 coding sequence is TGTGCCAGCAGCCTCCCCTCTAGCGGGCCCCCAGATACGCAGTATTTT.

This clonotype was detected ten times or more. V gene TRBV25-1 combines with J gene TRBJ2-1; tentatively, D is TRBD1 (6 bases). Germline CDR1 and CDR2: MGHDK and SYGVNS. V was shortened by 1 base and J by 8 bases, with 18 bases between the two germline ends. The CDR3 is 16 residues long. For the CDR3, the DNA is TGTGCCAGCAGTGAATTAGGGGCAGGGGAGAGTTATGAGCAGTTCTTC. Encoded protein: CASSELGAGESYEQFF.

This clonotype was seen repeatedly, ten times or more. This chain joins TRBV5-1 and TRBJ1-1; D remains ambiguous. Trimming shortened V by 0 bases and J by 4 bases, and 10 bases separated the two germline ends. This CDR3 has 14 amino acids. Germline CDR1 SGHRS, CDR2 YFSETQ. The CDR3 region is CASSLGRARTEAFF. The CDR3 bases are TGCGCCAGCAGCTTGGGAAGGGCGCGCACTGAAGCTTTCTTT.

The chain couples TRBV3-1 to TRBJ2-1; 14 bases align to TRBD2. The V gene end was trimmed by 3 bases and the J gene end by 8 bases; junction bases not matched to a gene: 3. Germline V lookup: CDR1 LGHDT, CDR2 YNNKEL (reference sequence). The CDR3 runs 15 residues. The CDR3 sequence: CASSHWTSGRYEQFF. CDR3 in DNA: TGTGCCAGCAGCCACTGGACTAGCGGGAGGTATGAGCAGTTCTTC.

Here the CDR3 DNA reads TGTGCCAGCAGTTATAGGAGGGCGAGGGACGAGCAGTACTTC. This encodes CASSYRRARDEQYF. The chain employs TRBV6-5 and TRBJ2-7; a weak D match, TRBD2 (6 bases). The CDR3 runs 14 residues. Trimming stripped 3 bases from V and 5 bases from J, with 14 bases between. Germline V CDR1 and CDR2: MNHEY, SVGAGI.

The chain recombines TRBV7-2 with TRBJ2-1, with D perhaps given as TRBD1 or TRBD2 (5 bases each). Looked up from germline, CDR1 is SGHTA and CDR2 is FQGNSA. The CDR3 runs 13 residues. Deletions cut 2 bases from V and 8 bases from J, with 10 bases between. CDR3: CASSLSQGDEQFF. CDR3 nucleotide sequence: TGTGCCAGCAGCTTAAGCCAGGGAGATGAGCAGTTCTTC.

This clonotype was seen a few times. The CDR3 here is CASSVTSGTETQYF. Written as DNA, the CDR3 is TGTGCCAGCAGCGTGACTAGCGGGACGGAGACCCAGTACTTC. The chain employs TRBV9 and TRBJ2-5; TRBD2 matches at 11 bases. This CDR3 region has 14 residues. After removal of 2 bases from V and 5 bases from J, the junction contained 2 bases not matched to a gene. Germline V gene data show CDR1 as SGDLS and CDR2 as YYNGEE.

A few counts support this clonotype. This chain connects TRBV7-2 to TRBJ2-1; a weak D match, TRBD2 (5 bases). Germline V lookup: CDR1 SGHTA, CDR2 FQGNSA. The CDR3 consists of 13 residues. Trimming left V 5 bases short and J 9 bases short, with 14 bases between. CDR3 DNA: TGTGCCAGCAGCCTATCAATGGGGAGTGAGCAGTTCTTC. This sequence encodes CASSLSMGSEQFF.

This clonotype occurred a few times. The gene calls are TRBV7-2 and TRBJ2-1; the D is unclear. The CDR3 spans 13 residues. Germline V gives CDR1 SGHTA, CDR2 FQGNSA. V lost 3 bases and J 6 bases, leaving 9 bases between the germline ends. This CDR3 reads CASSFDAANEQFF. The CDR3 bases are TGTGCCAGCAGCTTCGACGCCGCCAATGAGCAGTTCTTC.

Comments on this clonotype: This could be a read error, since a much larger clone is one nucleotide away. The chain's CDR3 is CTSSPEADQETQYF. CDR3 nucleotide sequence: TGTACCAGCAGCCCGGAGGCAGACCAAGAGACCCAGTACTTC. This sequence joins TRBV7-9 and TRBJ2-5; D might be TRBD2 (5 bases). The CDR3 has 14 residues. The germline V gene has CDR1 SEHNR and CDR2 FQNEAQ (reference sequence). Full variable domain (outside the CDR3, taken from reference TRBV7-9 and TRBJ2-5): DTGVSQNPRHKITKRGQNVTFRCDPISEHNRLYWYRQTLGQGPEFLTYFQNEAQLEKSRLLSDRFSAERPKGSFSTLEIQRTEQGDSAMYLCTSSPEADQETQYFGPGTRLLVL.

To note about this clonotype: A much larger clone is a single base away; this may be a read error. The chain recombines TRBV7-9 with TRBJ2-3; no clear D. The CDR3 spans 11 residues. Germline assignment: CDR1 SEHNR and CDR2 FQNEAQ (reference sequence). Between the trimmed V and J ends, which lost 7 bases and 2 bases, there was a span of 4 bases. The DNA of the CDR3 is TGTGCCAGCACCTTCACAGATACGCAGTATTTT. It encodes CASTFTDTQYF.

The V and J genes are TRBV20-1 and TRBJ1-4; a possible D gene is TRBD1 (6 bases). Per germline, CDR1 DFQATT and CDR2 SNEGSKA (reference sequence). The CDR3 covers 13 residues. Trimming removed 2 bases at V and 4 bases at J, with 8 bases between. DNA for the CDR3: TGCAGTGCTAGAAGGACAGTTAATGAAAAACTGTTTTTT. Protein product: CSARRTVNEKLFF.

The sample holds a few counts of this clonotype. CDR3 residues: CASSFLRGENNEQFF. As DNA, the CDR3 is TGCGCCAGCAGCTTTCTCCGGGGGGAAAACAATGAGCAGTTCTTC. The chain combines TRBV5-1 with TRBJ2-1; 7 positions agree with TRBD2. V lost 2 bases, J lost 5 bases, and 7 bases stayed unmatched. The CDR3 loop spans 15 amino acids. Germline lookup yields CDR1 SGHRS and CDR2 YFSETQ.

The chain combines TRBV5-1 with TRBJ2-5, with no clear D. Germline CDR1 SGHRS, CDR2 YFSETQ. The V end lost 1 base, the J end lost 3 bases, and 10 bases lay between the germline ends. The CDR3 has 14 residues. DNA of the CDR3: TGCGCCAGCAGCTTGTCCGGGCACGAAGAGACCCAGTACTTC. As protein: CASSLSGHEETQYF.

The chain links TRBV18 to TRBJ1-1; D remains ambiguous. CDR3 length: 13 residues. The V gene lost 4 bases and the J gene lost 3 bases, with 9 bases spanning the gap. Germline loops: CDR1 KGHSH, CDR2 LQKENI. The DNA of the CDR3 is TGTGCCAGCTCACAGGAGGGCTACACTGAAGCTTTCTTT. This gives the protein CASSQEGYTEAFF.

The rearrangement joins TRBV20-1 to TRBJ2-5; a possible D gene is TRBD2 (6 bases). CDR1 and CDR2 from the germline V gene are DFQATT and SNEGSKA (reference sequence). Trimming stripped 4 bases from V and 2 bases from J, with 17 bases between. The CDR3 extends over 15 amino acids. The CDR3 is CSATRAEGTQETQYF. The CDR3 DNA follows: TGCAGTGCTACCCGGGCAGAGGGGACTCAAGAGACCCAGTACTTC.

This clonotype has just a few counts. CDR3 loop: CSVEDLGGQYF. In DNA form, the CDR3 reads TGCAGCGTTGAAGATCTCGGGGGTCAGTACTTC. The V and J genes are TRBV29-1 and TRBJ2-7, with TRBD2 as a possible D gene (6 bases). In germline, CDR1 is SQVTM, CDR2 ANQGSEA. Between the trimmed V and J ends, which lost 0 bases and 10 bases, there was a span of 10 bases. This CDR3 contains 11 residues.